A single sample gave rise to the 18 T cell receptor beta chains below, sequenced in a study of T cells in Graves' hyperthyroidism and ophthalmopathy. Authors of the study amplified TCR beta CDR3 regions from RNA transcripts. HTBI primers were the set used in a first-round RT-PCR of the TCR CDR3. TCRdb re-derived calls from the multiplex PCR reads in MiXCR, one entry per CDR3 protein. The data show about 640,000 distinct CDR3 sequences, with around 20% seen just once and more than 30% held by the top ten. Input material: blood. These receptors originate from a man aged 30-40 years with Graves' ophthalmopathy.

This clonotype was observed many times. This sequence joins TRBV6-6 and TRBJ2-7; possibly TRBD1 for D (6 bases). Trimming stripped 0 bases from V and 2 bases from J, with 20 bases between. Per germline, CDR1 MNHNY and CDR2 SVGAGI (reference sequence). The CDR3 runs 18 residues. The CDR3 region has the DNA TGTGCCAGCAGTTACTCGATGGGGAAGGCAGGGGCCCCCTACGAGCAGTACTTC. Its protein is CASSYSMGKAGAPYEQYF.

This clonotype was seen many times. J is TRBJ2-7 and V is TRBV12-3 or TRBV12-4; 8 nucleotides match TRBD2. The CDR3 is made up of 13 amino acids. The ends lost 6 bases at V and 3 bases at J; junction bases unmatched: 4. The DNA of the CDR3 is TGTGCCAGCAGCCTCGGGGGGGTCTACGAGCAGTACTTC. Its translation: CASSLGGVYEQYF.

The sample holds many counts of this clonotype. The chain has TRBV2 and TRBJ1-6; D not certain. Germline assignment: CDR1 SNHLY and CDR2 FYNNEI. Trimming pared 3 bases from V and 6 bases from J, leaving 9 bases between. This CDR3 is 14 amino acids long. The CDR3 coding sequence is TGTGCCAGCAGTGAGGACCCGTCTAATTCACCCCTCCACTTT. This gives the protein CASSEDPSNSPLHF.

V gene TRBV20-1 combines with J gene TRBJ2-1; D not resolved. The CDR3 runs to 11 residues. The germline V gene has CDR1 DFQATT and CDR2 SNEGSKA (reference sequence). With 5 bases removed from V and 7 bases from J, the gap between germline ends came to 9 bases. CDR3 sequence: CSAHVRNEQFF. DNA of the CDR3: TGCAGTGCTCATGTCAGGAATGAGCAGTTCTTC.

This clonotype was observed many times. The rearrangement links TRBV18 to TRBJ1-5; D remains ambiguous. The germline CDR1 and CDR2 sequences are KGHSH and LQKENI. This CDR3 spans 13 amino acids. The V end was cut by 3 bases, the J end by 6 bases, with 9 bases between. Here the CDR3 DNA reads TGTGCCAGCTCACCGGGTTTACTTCAGCCCCAGCATTTT. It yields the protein CASSPGLLQPQHF.

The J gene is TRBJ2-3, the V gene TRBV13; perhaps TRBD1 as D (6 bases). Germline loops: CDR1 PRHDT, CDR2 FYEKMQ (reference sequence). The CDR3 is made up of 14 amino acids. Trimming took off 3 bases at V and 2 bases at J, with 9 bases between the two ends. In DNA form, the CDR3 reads TGTGCCAGCAGCTTCGGACAGCTCACAGATACGCAGTATTTT. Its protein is CASSFGQLTDTQYF.

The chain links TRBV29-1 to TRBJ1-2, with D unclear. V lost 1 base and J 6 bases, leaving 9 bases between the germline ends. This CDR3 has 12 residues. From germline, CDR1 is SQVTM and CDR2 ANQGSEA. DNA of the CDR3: TGCAGCGTTGAAGGGGCCATCCATGGCTACACCTTC. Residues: CSVEGAIHGYTF.

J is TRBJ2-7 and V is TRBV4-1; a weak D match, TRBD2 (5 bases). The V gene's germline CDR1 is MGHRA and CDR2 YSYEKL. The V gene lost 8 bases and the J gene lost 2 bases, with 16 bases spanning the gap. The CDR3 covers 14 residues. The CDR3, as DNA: TGCGCCAGCGGATTAGAGGGTGGACCCTACGAGCAGTACTTC. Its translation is CASGLEGGPYEQYF.

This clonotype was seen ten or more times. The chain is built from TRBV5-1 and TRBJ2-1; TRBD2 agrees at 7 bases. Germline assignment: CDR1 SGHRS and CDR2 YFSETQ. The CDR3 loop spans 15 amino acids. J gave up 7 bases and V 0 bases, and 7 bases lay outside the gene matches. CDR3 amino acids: CASSLALAAGNEQFF. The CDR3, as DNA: TGCGCCAGCAGCTTGGCCCTAGCGGCGGGAAATGAGCAGTTCTTC.

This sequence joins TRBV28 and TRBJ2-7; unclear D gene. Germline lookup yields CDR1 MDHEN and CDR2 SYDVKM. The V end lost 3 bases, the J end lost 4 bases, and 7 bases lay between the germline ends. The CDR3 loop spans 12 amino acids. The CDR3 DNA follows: TGTGCCAGCAGTTTTGAAGCGTACGAGCAGTACTTC. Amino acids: CASSFEAYEQYF.

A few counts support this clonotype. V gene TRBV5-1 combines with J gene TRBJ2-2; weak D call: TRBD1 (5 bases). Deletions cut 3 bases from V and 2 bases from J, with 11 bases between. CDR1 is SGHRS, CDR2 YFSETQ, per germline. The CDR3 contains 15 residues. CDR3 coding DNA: TGCGCCAGCAGCTCGACAGAGCACAACACCGGGGAGCTGTTTTTT. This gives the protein CASSSTEHNTGELFF.

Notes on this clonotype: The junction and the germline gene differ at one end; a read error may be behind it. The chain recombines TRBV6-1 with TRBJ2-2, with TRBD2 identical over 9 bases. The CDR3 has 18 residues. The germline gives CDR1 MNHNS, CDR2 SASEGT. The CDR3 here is CASTQRVAGALNTGELSF. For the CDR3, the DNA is TGTGCCAGCACCCAGAGGGTAGCGGGAGCGTTGAACACCGGGGAGCTGTCTTTT.

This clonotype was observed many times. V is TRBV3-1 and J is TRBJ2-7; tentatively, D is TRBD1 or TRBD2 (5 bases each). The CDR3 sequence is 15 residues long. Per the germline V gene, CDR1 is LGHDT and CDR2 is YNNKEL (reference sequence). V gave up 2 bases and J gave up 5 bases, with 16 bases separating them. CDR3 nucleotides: TGTGCCAGCAGCCAACCCGGGACCGCTTCCAACGAGCAGTACTTC. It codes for CASSQPGTASNEQYF.

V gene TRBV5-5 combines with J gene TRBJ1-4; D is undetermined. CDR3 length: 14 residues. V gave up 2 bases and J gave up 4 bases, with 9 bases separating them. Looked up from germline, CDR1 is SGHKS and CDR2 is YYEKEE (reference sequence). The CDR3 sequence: CASSFLSFNEKLFF. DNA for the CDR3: TGTGCCAGCAGCTTTCTCAGTTTTAATGAAAAACTGTTTTTT. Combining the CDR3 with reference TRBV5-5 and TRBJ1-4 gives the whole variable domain DAGVTQSPTHLIKTRGQQVTLRCSPISGHKSVSWYQQVLGQGPQFIFQYYEKEERGRGNFPDRFSARQFPNYSSELNVNALLLGDSALYLCASSFLSFNEKLFFGSGTQLSVL.

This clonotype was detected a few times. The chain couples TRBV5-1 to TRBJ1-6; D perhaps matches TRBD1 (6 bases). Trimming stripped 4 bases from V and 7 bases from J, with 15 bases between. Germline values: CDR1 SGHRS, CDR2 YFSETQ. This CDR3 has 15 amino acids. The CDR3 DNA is TGCGCCAGCAGCCCGGTACAGGGACGAAATTCACCCCTCCACTTT. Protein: CASSPVQGRNSPLHF. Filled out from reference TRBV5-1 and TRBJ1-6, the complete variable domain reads KAGVTQTPRYLIKTRGQQVTLSCSPISGHRSVSWYQQTPGQGLQFLFEYFSETQRNKGNFPGRFSGRQFSNSRSEMNVSTLELGDSALYLCASSPVQGRNSPLHFGNGTRLTVT.

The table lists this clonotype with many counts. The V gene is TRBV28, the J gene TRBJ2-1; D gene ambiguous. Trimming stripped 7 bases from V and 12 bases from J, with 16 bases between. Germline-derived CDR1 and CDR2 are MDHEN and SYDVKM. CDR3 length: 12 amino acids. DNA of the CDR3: TGTGCCAGCAACCTGGAGCCCTTTGGGCAGTTCTTC. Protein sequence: CASNLEPFGQFF.

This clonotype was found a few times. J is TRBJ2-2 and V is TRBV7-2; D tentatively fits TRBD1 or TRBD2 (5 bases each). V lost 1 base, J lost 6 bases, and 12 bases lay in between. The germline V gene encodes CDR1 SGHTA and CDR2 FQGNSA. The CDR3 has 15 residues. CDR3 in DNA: TGTGCCAGCAGCTTAGTTACAGGAGGCCCCGGGGAGCTGTTTTTT. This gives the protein CASSLVTGGPGELFF.

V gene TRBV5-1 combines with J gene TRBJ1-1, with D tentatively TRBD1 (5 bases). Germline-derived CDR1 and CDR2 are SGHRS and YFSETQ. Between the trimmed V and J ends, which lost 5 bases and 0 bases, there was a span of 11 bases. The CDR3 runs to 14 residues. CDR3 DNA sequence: TGCGCCAGCAGGCTTGCAGGGCTGAACACTGAAGCTTTCTTT. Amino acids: CASRLAGLNTEAFF.